The clone carrying this T cell receptor (beta chain) is medium-sized by frequency. No antigen is known for it. Preparation of TRB cDNA libraries relied on 5' RACE carrying UMI labels. TCRdb re-called the 5' RACE reads; one entry per CDR3 protein, DNA not given. Its clone listing holds about 2,900 distinct CDR3 sequences. This record belongs to a study of CXCR3-negative and CXCR3-positive naive CD8 T cells. Looking at the study overall: Sequencing brought in roughly 150 million TRB reads altogether, and each library got about 1.5 +/- 0.3 million.

Study-wide findings and caveats: Whereas both naive subsets had comparably high diversity, memory CD8+ cells had much lower diversity. Hydrophobicity of TRB CDR3s was greater in CXCR3-positive naive cells than in CXCR3-negative naive cells.

Every individual CD8+ T cell subset underwent sorting in triplicate at 270,000 or so cells apiece. Naive CD8+ T cells displayed a CD45RO-CCR7+CD27+CD95- phenotype. The CDR3 is 16 amino acids. Per germline, CDR1 SGHDN and CDR2 FVKESK. Sequencing was done on a sample of naive CXCR3+ CD8+ T cells from blood. As to subset: CD45RO-CCR7+CD27+CD95- naive CD8+ T cells expressing CXCR3 (TNR3+). The receptor comes from a human donor in good health. Some clones in this sample may be carry-over from other donors' samples. The chain couples TRBV14 to TRBJ1-1; with no DNA, the TCRdb D assignment of TRBD1 cannot be verified. The CDR3 protein is CASSQGTGEWDTEAFF.